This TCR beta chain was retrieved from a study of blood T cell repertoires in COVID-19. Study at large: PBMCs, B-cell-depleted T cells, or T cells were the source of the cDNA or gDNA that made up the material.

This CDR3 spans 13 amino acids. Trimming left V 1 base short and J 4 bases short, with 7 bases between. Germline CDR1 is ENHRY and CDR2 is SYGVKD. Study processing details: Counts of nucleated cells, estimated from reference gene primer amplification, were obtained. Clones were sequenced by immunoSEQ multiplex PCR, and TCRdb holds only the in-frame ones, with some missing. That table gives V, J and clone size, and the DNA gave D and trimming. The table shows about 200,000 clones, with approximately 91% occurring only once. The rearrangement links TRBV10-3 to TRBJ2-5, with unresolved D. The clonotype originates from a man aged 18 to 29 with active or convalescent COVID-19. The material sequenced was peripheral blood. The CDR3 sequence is CAISEFSLETQYF. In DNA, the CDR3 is TGTGCCATCAGTGAGTTTAGCTTAGAGACCCAGTACTTC.